The T cell receptor beta chain described here comes from a study of identical twins. Using its own MiXCR run on the 5' RACE reads, TCRdb lists one record per CDR3 protein. This table has 400,000 to 500,000 distinct CDR3 sequences, around a sixth appearing once. This clonotype showed up many times. The source material was naive T cells sorted from blood. The receptor was derived from a man aged 50 or older in good health.

CDR3 protein: CASSWGQSYEQYF. CDR3 coding DNA: TGCGCCAGCAGCTGGGGACAGTCCTACGAGCAGTACTTC. The V and J genes are TRBV5-1 and TRBJ2-7; 7 bases map to TRBD1. After removal of 3 bases from V and 1 base from J, the junction contained 1 base not matched to a gene. Germline CDR1 is SGHRS and CDR2 is YFSETQ. The CDR3 extends over 13 amino acids.